Below are 31 T cell receptor beta chains sequenced from a single sample in a study of cytomegalovirus exposure and HLA in healthy donors. Primers included in the PCR were 60 Vbeta and 13 Jbeta primers. The repertoire was sequenced with immunoSEQ multiplex PCR; TCRdb's copy has only in-frame clones and lacks some. This repertoire shows over 100,000 clones, roughly three fifths found once; its top ten account for more than 8%. The sample taken for sequencing was PBMCs. These receptors all come from a man in his forties or fifties in good health and CMV-seropositive.

This chain links TRBV2 with TRBJ2-5; 7 bases match TRBD1. V trimming: 5 bases; J trimming: 5 bases; junction bases outside the gene matches: 8. Germline lookup yields CDR1 SNHLY and CDR2 FYNNEI. This CDR3 has 14 amino acids. This CDR3 is CASSRDRWFETQYF. The CDR3 nucleotides are TGTGCCAGCAGTCGGGACAGATGGTTCGAGACCCAGTACTTC.

This clone was seen a handful of times. The chain recombines TRBV5-1 with TRBJ1-6; D gene uncertain. Germline lookup yields CDR1 SGHRS and CDR2 YFSETQ. This CDR3 has 15 residues. Trimming shortened V by 5 bases and J by 3 bases, and 12 bases separated the two germline ends. CDR3 nucleotide sequence: TGCGCCAGCAGATCGCCCGGGGTCTATAATTCACCCCTCCACTTT. It specifies CASRSPGVYNSPLHF.

This sequence joins TRBV7-8 and TRBJ1-2; weak D call: TRBD1 (6 bases). V was clipped by 0 bases and J by 8 bases, with 10 bases between them. This CDR3 contains 13 residues. CDR1 and CDR2 from the germline V gene are SGHVS and FQNEAQ. The CDR3 sequence: CASSLAQGEGYTF. In DNA, the CDR3 is TGTGCCAGCAGCTTAGCACAGGGAGAGGGCTACACCTTC.

In regard to this clone: The germline gene is not matched at one end of the junction; a read error may be the cause. The chain links TRBV29-1 to TRBJ2-1; D ambiguous. CDR3 length equals 13 residues. The germline V gene has CDR1 SQVTM and CDR2 ANQGSEA. The CDR3 DNA sequence: TGCAGCGTTAACTTATACAACTACGATGAGCAGTTCTTC. This sequence encodes CSVNLYNYDEQFF.

The chain employs TRBV5-1 and TRBJ2-5; TRBD1 matches 11 bases. After removal of 0 bases from V and 5 bases from J, the junction contained 9 bases not matched to a gene. CDR1 is SGHRS and CDR2 is YFSETQ in the germline V gene. CDR3 length: 17 residues. CDR3 region: CASSLASGTGGGETQYF. The CDR3, as DNA: TGCGCCAGCAGCTTGGCTTCCGGGACAGGGGGTGGGGAGACCCAGTACTTC.

The J gene is TRBJ1-3, the V gene TRBV18; maybe TRBD1 (5 bases). The CDR3 length is 15 residues. Germline CDR1 and CDR2: KGHSH and LQKENI. Trimming shortened V by 3 bases and J by 3 bases, and 12 bases separated the two germline ends. CDR3 region: CASSPTAPGGNTIYF. DNA for the CDR3: TGTGCCAGCTCACCGACAGCGCCTGGTGGAAACACCATATATTTT.

The J gene is TRBJ2-7, the V gene TRBV6-1; 11 bases are a match to TRBD2. The CDR3 is made up of 16 amino acids. Per the germline V gene, CDR1 is MNHNS and CDR2 is SASEGT. Trimming removed 4 bases from V and 0 bases from J; junction bases left unmatched: 5. The CDR3 here is CASSGQGTSGSYEQYF. CDR3 coding DNA: TGTGCCAGCAGTGGTCAGGGGACTAGCGGCTCCTACGAGCAGTACTTC.

The rearrangement joins TRBV4-1 to TRBJ2-2; D not resolved. This CDR3 spans 16 amino acids. Trimming pared 1 base from V and 1 base from J, leaving 10 bases between. The germline V gene encodes CDR1 MGHRA and CDR2 YSYEKL. CDR3 bases: TGCGCCAGCAGCCAAGGTAGACTCCTGAACACCGGGGAGCTGTTTTTT. It encodes CASSQGRLLNTGELFF.

The CDR3 region is CASSLAQQGGTEAFF. As DNA, the CDR3 is TGTGCCAGCAGCTTAGCTCAACAGGGGGGAACTGAAGCTTTCTTT. The chain employs TRBV7-8 and TRBJ1-1; 8 nucleotides agree with TRBD1. J was trimmed by 5 bases and V by 0 bases; bases with no gene match: 5. The CDR3 totals 15 residues. In germline, CDR1 is SGHVS, CDR2 FQNEAQ.

Concerning this clone: The same CDR3 also results from other DNA sequences found in this sample. This chain connects TRBV5-6 to TRBJ1-2, with D perhaps matching TRBD1 (5 bases). V was pared by 1 base and J by 6 bases, with 7 bases between. The CDR3 runs to 12 residues. CDR1 is SGHDT and CDR2 is YYEEEE in the germline V gene. As DNA, the CDR3 is TGTGCCAGCAGCTTGAGGGGTAATGGCTACACCTTC. Translated, it gives CASSLRGNGYTF.

The rearrangement uses TRBV6-6 and TRBJ2-1; TRBD2 is a possible D gene (6 bases). The germline gives CDR1 MNHNY, CDR2 SVGAGI (reference sequence). The CDR3 covers 14 residues. V was clipped by 6 bases and J by 6 bases, with 15 bases between them. The CDR3: CASRGGASFNEQFF. The DNA of the CDR3 is TGTGCCAGCAGGGGGGGTGCGTCGTTCAATGAGCAGTTCTTC.

This clone was detected only a few times. The chain combines TRBV4-1 with TRBJ2-3; TRBD2 is a possible D gene (6 bases). Germline CDR1 MGHRA, CDR2 YSYEKL. V gave up 4 bases and J gave up 6 bases, with 17 bases separating them. This CDR3 comprises 15 residues. The CDR3 here is CASSLRDSQGDTQYF. The DNA of the CDR3 is TGCGCCAGCAGCCTCCGGGACTCGCAAGGGGATACGCAGTATTTT.

The chain employs TRBV18 and TRBJ1-3, with 7 positions matching TRBD1. With 4 bases clipped from V and 0 bases from J, the junction kept 6 bases outside the gene matches. The CDR3 is made up of 16 amino acids. The germline gives CDR1 KGHSH, CDR2 LQKENI. The CDR3 sequence is CASSRSGQSSGNTIYF. CDR3 coding DNA: TGTGCCAGCTCACGTTCGGGACAGAGCTCTGGAAACACCATATATTTT.

The J gene is TRBJ1-1, the V gene TRBV9; tentative D call: TRBD1 (6 bases). Trimming removed 0 bases at V and 0 bases at J, with 9 bases between. Germline V gene lookup returns CDR1 SGDLS and CDR2 YYNGEE. CDR3 size: 15 residues. The CDR3 nucleotides read TGTGCCAGCAGCGTAGGTGGGGACATGAACACTGAAGCTTTCTTT. Translating it yields CASSVGGDMNTEAFF.

The chain couples TRBV5-4 to TRBJ1-4; D perhaps matches TRBD1 (5 bases). Germline V gene data show CDR1 as SGHNT and CDR2 as YYREEE (reference sequence). Trimming removed 4 bases from V and 4 bases from J, with 11 bases in between. The CDR3 covers 14 residues. The DNA of the CDR3 is TGTGCCAGCAGCCGACAGCGAAATAATGAAAAACTGTTTTTT. It codes for CASSRQRNNEKLFF.

The chain recombines TRBV6-1 with TRBJ2-3; 10 bases are a match to TRBD1. Germline CDR1 reads MNHNS; CDR2 reads SASEGT. The CDR3 sequence is 14 residues long. J lost 5 bases, V lost 6 bases, and 5 bases had no gene match. The CDR3 nucleotides read TGTGCCAGCAGCCGGACAGGGGGTGTAGATACGCAGTATTTT. This codes for CASSRTGGVDTQYF.

This clone was seen a handful of times. V is TRBV19 and J is TRBJ2-2, with D possibly TRBD2 on 5 matching bases. The V end was cut by 4 bases, the J end by 2 bases, with 11 bases between. Germline V gene lookup returns CDR1 LNHDA and CDR2 SQIVND (reference sequence). CDR3 length: 15 amino acids. CDR3 coding DNA: TGTGCCAGTAGTACGCTAGCAGACAACACCGGGGAGCTGTTTTTT. Protein sequence: CASSTLADNTGELFF.

This clone came up a few times. The chain joins TRBV7-2 to TRBJ2-7, with 8 bases that match TRBD2. Germline CDR1 reads SGHTA; CDR2 reads FQGNSA. V was pared by 1 base and J by 6 bases, with 8 bases of the junction left unmatched. The CDR3 is 15 residues long. CDR3 protein: CASSLVEAGAAEQYF. The CDR3 DNA sequence: TGTGCCAGCAGCTTAGTAGAAGCGGGAGCGGCCGAGCAGTACTTC.

The chain combines TRBV6-5 with TRBJ2-1; TRBD2 matches 7 bases. CDR1 MNHEY and CDR2 SVGAGI come from the germline V gene. V shed 6 bases and J 0 bases; nucleotides not matched to a gene: 5. This CDR3 region has 15 residues. The chain's CDR3 is CASSSGASSYNEQFF. The CDR3 nucleotides are TGTGCCAGCAGCAGCGGGGCAAGCTCCTACAATGAGCAGTTCTTC.

Only one count was recorded for this clone. The chain joins TRBV27 to TRBJ2-7; D is perhaps TRBD2 (6 bases). The CDR3 totals 13 residues. The V end was cut by 7 bases, the J end by 1 base, with 11 bases between. Germline V gene sequence: CDR1 MNHEY, CDR2 SMNVEV (reference sequence). In DNA, the CDR3 is TGTGCCAGCATGCGGGGACGTTCCTACGAGCAGTACTTC. Its translation: CASMRGRSYEQYF.

The rearrangement links TRBV6-1 to TRBJ2-7, with 7 bases that match TRBD2. The CDR3 loop spans 15 amino acids. V lost 5 bases, J lost 6 bases, and 13 bases stayed unmatched. Germline V gives CDR1 MNHNS, CDR2 SASEGT. CDR3 in DNA: TGTGCCAGCAGTTCCCGGACTAGGCATTTTTCCGAGCAGTACTTC. Protein sequence: CASSSRTRHFSEQYF.

The V call is TRBV5-4, the J call TRBJ2-7; no firm D call. The CDR3 is 14 residues long. Germline V gene sequence: CDR1 SGHNT, CDR2 YYREEE (reference sequence). V lost 1 base to trimming and J lost 0 bases, with 8 bases between them. For the CDR3, the DNA is TGTGCCAGCAGCTTGTGGGCAGACTCCTACGAGCAGTACTTC. Protein product: CASSLWADSYEQYF.

This clone was recorded once. This chain joins TRBV10-3 and TRBJ1-1, with 9 bases fitting TRBD1. This CDR3 comprises 14 residues. V lost 7 bases and J lost 0; bases outside the gene matches: 3. The germline gives CDR1 ENHRY, CDR2 SYGVKD. CDR3 nucleotides: TGTGCCATCAAGGGACAGGGTATGAACACTGAAGCTTTCTTT. This encodes CAIKGQGMNTEAFF.

This sequence joins TRBV19 and TRBJ1-4; 8 nucleotides line up with TRBD1. The CDR3 has 16 amino acids. The V and J ends lost 8 bases and 2 bases, in that order; junction bases with no gene match: 10. In germline, CDR1 is LNHDA, CDR2 SQIVND (reference sequence). The CDR3 DNA reads as TGTGCCAGTGGGACGGATCAGGGGGCGACTAATGAAAAACTGTTTTTT. Amino acid sequence: CASGTDQGATNEKLFF.

The chain employs TRBV7-2 and TRBJ2-7; D is unresolved. V shed 3 bases and J shed 6 bases, with 9 bases lying between them. Germline CDR1 is SGHTA and CDR2 is FQGNSA. The CDR3 is 12 residues long. In DNA, the CDR3 is TGTGCCAGCAGCTTTGAACAATTCGAGCAGTACTTC. Its protein product is CASSFEQFEQYF.

This chain uses TRBV6-1 with TRBJ2-3, with D tentatively TRBD1 (5 bases). The ends were cut back, 7 bases at V and 1 base at J, with 15 bases in the middle. CDR3 length equals 15 residues. The V gene's germline CDR1 is MNHNS and CDR2 SASEGT. Written as DNA, the CDR3 is TGTGCCAGCACCGCTTCCTTAGGGGGCACAGATACGCAGTATTTT. Translation gives CASTASLGGTDTQYF.

This clone was detected only a few times. The chain is built from TRBV19 and TRBJ2-1; 9 bases match TRBD1. The CDR3 loop spans 17 amino acids. In germline, CDR1 is LNHDA, CDR2 SQIVND (reference sequence). V trimming: 7 bases; J trimming: 10 bases; junction bases outside the gene matches: 20. The DNA for the CDR3 is TGTGCCAGTACCTACCCGACCGGGACAGGGAGGTCTTTGGAGCAGTTCTTC. It specifies CASTYPTGTGRSLEQFF.

The chain links TRBV28 to TRBJ2-1; 9 positions match TRBD2. The V segment lost 6 bases and the J segment 9 bases; nucleotides outside the gene matches: 12. Germline loops: CDR1 MDHEN, CDR2 SYDVKM. This CDR3 contains 15 residues. CDR3 bases: TGTGCCAGCAGCCTACTTGGGCGGGAGGGCGGTGAGCAGTTCTTC. Amino acids: CASSLLGREGGEQFF.

The chain couples TRBV2 to TRBJ2-1; 10 bases fit TRBD2. The V gene's germline CDR1 is SNHLY and CDR2 FYNNEI. CDR3 size: 14 residues. V gave up 6 bases and J gave up 4 bases; unmatched junction bases: 3. This chain's CDR3 is CASRGAGGYNEQFF. In DNA, the CDR3 is TGTGCCAGCAGGGGAGCGGGGGGGTACAATGAGCAGTTCTTC.

In its sample, this clone was seen a few times. The V gene is TRBV5-4, the J gene TRBJ1-2, with D possibly TRBD1 on 6 matching bases. Germline values: CDR1 SGHNT, CDR2 YYREEE (reference sequence). CDR3 size: 12 residues. The V gene lost 4 bases and the J gene lost 4 bases, with 8 bases spanning the gap. The CDR3 nucleotides read TGTGCCAGCAGCGTGGACAGCTATGGCTACACCTTC. This codes for CASSVDSYGYTF. The full variable domain, in which reference TRBV5-4 and TRBJ1-2 provide the parts outside the CDR3, is ETGVTQSPTHLIKTRGQQVTLRCSSQSGHNTVSWYQQALGQGPQFIFQYYREEENGRGNFPPRFSGLQFPNYSSELNVNALELDDSALYLCASSVDSYGYTFGSGTRLTVV.

J is TRBJ1-5 and V is TRBV7-8; D possibly corresponds to TRBD1 (6 bases). CDR1 is SGHVS, CDR2 FQNEAQ, per germline. V was pared by 3 bases and J by 7 bases, with 13 bases between. The CDR3 extends over 14 amino acids. CDR3 in amino acids: CASSLATGKQPQHF. CDR3 nucleotides: TGTGCCAGCAGCTTGGCAACAGGGAAGCAGCCCCAGCATTTT.